Reported below is one TCR beta chain. This clonotype was recorded many times. This clone's antigen is unknown. The sample holds no much larger clone one base away, and base qualities are not on file. This record comes from a study of blood T cells in healthy people across ages (dated by TCRdb to between 2014 and 2016). Context from the whole study: In model experiments, template switching captured about one uniquely barcoded TCR beta cDNA molecule for every two T cells. The study measured age-related changes in TCR beta repertoire diversity using deep sequencing normalized with unique cDNA molecular identifiers. Donors were grouped into four age groups: young (average approximately 15 years), middle-aged (around 39), aged (around 56) and long-lived (about 90). To avoid experimental bias, donors of different ages were distributed randomly across sequencing lanes. For two donors (one aged 18 to 29 and one aged 80 or older), the study analyzed two additional independent replicas of 1 million unique cDNA reads from the same blood draw. The full study reports these points: As age increased, observed TCR beta diversity per million T cells dropped in a roughly linear way, and a significant reduction was already evident by age 40. Estimates of total diversity from one million sequenced T cells were regarded as lower bounds and underestimates. Bulk unsorted PBMC profiling prevented conclusive comparison of naive and antigen-experienced compartments. Donor CMV infection status was unknown, potentially confounding age-related changes in expanded clonotypes. The long-lived group showed more naive CD4+ T cells, fewer expanded clones and increased TCR diversity than the aged group, suggesting age selection. A strong correlation was found between observed TCR beta diversity and the percentage of naive T cells measured by flow cytometry.

From the cysteine through the phenylalanine, the CDR3 covers 15 amino acids. Kept here is only the CDR3 DNA, which spans 45 bases and is read in frame from base 1. From a lookup of the germline V gene, CDR1 and CDR2 are SGHRS and YFSETQ. V drops 0 bases and J drops 5 bases, leaving 15 bases in between. Donors were 39 systemically healthy Caucasian individuals from Russia aged 6 to 90 years. Around 10 milliliters of peripheral blood were drawn from each donor into EDTA-treated Vacutainer tubes. PBMCs were isolated by Ficoll-Paque density-gradient centrifugation, with at least 6 million obtained per sample. Total RNA, at least 6 micrograms per sample, was extracted from PBMCs with Trizol reagent. Naive CD45RAhigh/CD27high T cell percentages were measured by flow cytometry on a PBMC aliquot from every donor. Library generation was performed with 5' RACE. The data were produced on an Illumina HiSeq 2500. A second about 7 to 11 cycle PCR used a sample-barcoded 5' primer and a J-beta primer mix. Each TCR beta cDNA molecule received a unique molecular identifier from a template-switch 5' adaptor carrying 12 random nucleotides. Each sample yielded at least 3 million CDR3-containing paired-end reads. First-strand cDNA synthesis was performed from all RNA using the Mint cDNA synthesis kit, with priming by a TRBC-specific oligonucleotide. After uracil-DNA glycosylase treatment, a first 18-cycle PCR used universal primers M1SS and BC2_uni_R on all cDNA. Turning to the authors' computational methods: For normalization, 1 million high-quality reads were randomly selected from each sample, with every read carrying a distinct molecular identifier. Reads with shared molecular identifiers were discarded instead of being binned into consensus sequences. MiTCR, with a Q25 quality threshold and the strictest error-elimination algorithm, was used for CDR3 identification, clonotype clustering and error correction. A nonparametric unseen species model with Euler transformation was used to estimate a lower bound on total TCR beta diversity. In TCRdb, the public reads were trimmed at Q25 with fastp and aligned with MiXCR, with productive beta chains retained. Identical CDR3 protein sequences are pooled into one entry, listed with their most common genes and DNA. TCRdb, not the original authors, processed these V and J calls. Present in this sample are around 800,000 distinct CDR3 sequences, about 47% of which were seen just once. 18% of the sample goes to the ten largest clones.

The sample consisted of blood. The sequence was obtained from a man of 80 years or more in good health. The chain is made from TRBV5-1 and TRBJ2-7; the D gene lacks a confident call. The DNA sequence is TGCGCCAGCAGCTTGGCGGGCGTGGAGATGCACGAGCAGTACTTC. This gives the protein CASSLAGVEMHEQYF.